The 9 T cell receptor beta chains given below trace back to one sample, sequenced in a study of multiple sclerosis patients with progressive multifocal leukoencephalopathy. Profiling relied on immunoSEQ multiplex PCR, and the TCRdb table lists in-frame clones only, not all of them. The repertoire holds tens of thousands of clones, with 90% to 95% as singletons. Specified time point: before natalizumab initiation. Sample: PBMCs. The origin of the receptors is a man under 40 with multiple sclerosis.

In the case of this clone: Other DNA sequences in this specimen translate into the identical CDR3. V and J are TRBV6-6 and TRBJ2-3; D gene ambiguous. V was pared by 0 bases and J by 1 base, with 8 bases between. The germline V gene has CDR1 MNHNY and CDR2 SVGAGI (reference sequence). CDR3 length: 15 residues. In DNA, the CDR3 is TGTGCCAGCAGTTACTCGACCTGGGGCACAGATACGCAGTATTTT. Encoded protein: CASSYSTWGTDTQYF.

The chain has TRBV11-2 and TRBJ2-1, with D possibly being TRBD2 (5 bases). The CDR3 length is 12 residues. The germline gives CDR1 SGHAT, CDR2 FQNNGV. V was trimmed by 4 bases and J by 10 bases, leaving 11 bases between them. The CDR3 DNA reads TGTGCCAGCAGCTGGACTCGTGGGGAGCAGTTCTTC. Translating it yields CASSWTRGEQFF.

This rearrangement joins TRBV7-6 to TRBJ2-5; D call uncertain. The V end was cut by 10 bases, the J end by 5 bases, with 5 bases between. The CDR3 loop spans 9 amino acids. CDR1 and CDR2 from the germline V gene are SGHVS and FNYEAQ. The CDR3 here is CAIRETQYF. CDR3 nucleotides: TGTGCCATCCGGGAGACCCAGTACTTC.

The sample holds one count of this clone. CDR3 nucleotides: TGCAGCGTTGAAGTTCATAGCGGGAGGGCCCCCGGGGAGCTGTTTTTT. Protein product: CSVEVHSGRAPGELFF. The chain recombines TRBV29-1 with TRBJ2-2, with 11 positions matching TRBD2. J lost 6 bases, V lost 1 base, and 7 bases had no gene match. The CDR3 extends over 16 amino acids. From germline, CDR1 is SQVTM and CDR2 ANQGSEA.

This sequence joins TRBV25-1 and TRBJ1-1; D not certain. CDR3 length: 11 amino acids. Between the trimmed V and J ends, which lost 4 bases and 8 bases, there was a span of 8 bases. CDR1 is MGHDK, CDR2 SYGVNS, per germline. CDR3 loop: CASSGNSEAFF. CDR3 DNA: TGTGCCAGCAGTGGGAACAGCGAAGCTTTCTTT.

CDR3 sequence: CASSLGQILNQPQHF. The CDR3 DNA sequence: TGTGCCAGCAGCTTAGGACAGATACTCAATCAGCCCCAGCATTTT. The J gene is TRBJ1-5, the V gene TRBV7-2; D is perhaps TRBD1 (5 bases). V lost 1 base to trimming and J lost 3 bases, with 10 bases between them. Germline CDR1 SGHTA, CDR2 FQGNSA. This CDR3 has 15 residues.

This sequence joins TRBV4-2 and TRBJ2-5; D not certain. Trimming removed 1 base from V and 5 bases from J, with 11 bases in between. Germline-derived CDR1 and CDR2 are LGHNA and YNFKEQ. CDR3 length equals 14 residues. DNA for the CDR3: TGTGCCAGCAGCCAAGGACGAACGACCGAGACCCAGTACTTC. This gives the protein CASSQGRTTETQYF.

The J gene is TRBJ2-7, the V gene TRBV29-1; no clear D gene. Germline V gene lookup returns CDR1 SQVTM and CDR2 ANQGSEA. The CDR3 totals 13 residues. V lost 6 bases and J 3 bases, leaving 15 bases between the germline ends. As DNA, the CDR3 is TGCAGCGTAATCTCGTCCTCGAGCTACGAGCAGTACTTC. Amino acid sequence: CSVISSSSYEQYF.

J is TRBJ2-4 and V is TRBV5-4, with 8 bases matching TRBD1. Germline-derived CDR1 and CDR2 are SGHNT and YYREEE (reference sequence). V trimming: 2 bases; J trimming: 1 base; junction bases outside the gene matches: 8. This CDR3 is 17 amino acids long. CDR3 nucleotide sequence: TGTGCCAGCAGCTTCAACCCGACAGGGGTGGCCAAAAACATTCAGTACTTC. Its protein product is CASSFNPTGVAKNIQYF.